Detailed here is one T cell receptor beta chain. V lost 5 bases and J lost 5; bases outside the gene matches: 17. The CDR3 consists of 18 residues. The TCR alpha and TCR beta cDNA libraries, bearing sample barcodes and UMIs, were generated by 5'RACE using constant-segment primers. TCRdb redid the calling of the 5' RACE reads with MiXCR, one entry per CDR3 protein. The data contain a few hundred thousand distinct CDR3 sequences, approximately 15% of them seen just once; the ten biggest clones take up roughly 22%. This sample stems from a study of T-cell memory formation after mild COVID-19. This TCR was sampled from a man aged 18 to 35 who had mild COVID-19 (a few samples of this study predate the infection). Cell type and time point are not known. J is TRBJ1-4 and V is TRBV12-3 or TRBV12-4; 7 nucleotides match TRBD1. Source material: PBMCs or a T cell subset sorted from them (not recorded which). The CDR3 spells CASSPGGGLTWGNEKLFF. The CDR3 region has the DNA TGTGCCAGCAGTCCAGGGGGTGGGTTAACCTGGGGAAATGAAAAACTGTTTTTT.